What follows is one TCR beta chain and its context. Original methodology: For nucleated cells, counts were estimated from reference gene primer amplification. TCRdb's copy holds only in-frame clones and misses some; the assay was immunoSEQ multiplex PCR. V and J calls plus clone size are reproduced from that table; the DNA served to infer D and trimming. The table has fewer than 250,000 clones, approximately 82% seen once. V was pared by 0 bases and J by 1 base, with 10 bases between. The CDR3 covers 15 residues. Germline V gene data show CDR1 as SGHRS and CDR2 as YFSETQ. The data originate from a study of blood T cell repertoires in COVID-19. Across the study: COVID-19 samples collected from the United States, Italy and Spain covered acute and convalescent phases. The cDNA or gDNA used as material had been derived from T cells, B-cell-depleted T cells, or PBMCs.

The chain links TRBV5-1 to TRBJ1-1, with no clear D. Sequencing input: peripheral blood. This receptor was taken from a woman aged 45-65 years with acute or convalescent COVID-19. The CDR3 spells CASSLAVGGNTEAFF. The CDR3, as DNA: TGCGCCAGCAGCTTGGCCGTGGGAGGGAACACTGAAGCTTTCTTT.